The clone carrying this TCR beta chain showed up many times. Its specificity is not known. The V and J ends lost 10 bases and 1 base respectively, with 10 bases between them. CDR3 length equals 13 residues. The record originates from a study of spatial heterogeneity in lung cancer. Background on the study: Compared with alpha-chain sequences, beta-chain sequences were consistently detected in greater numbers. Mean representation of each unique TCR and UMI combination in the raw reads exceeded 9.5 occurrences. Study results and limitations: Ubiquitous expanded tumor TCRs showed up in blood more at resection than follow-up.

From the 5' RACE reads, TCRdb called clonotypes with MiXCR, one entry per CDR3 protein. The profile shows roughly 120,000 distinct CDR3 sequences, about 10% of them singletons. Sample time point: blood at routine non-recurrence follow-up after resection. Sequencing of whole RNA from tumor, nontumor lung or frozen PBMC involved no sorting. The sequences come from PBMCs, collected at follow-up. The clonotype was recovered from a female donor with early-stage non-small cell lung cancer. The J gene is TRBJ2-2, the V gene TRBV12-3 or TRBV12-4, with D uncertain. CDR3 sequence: CATSGWNTGELFF. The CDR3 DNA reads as TGTGCCACCTCCGGATGGAACACCGGGGAGCTGTTTTTT.